The clone carrying this T cell receptor (beta chain) appeared a few times. Its specificity is unknown. TCRdb re-called the 5' RACE reads through MiXCR, storing one row per CDR3 protein. Of about 510,000 distinct CDR3 sequences in the sample, less than 25% were seen once. This entry belongs to a study of T cells after yellow fever vaccination. Study as a whole: Preparation used SMART-Seq v4 Ultra Low Input for the low-cell-number fractions. Study-wide points: Only a minor proportion of clonotypes was detected across both CD4 and CD8 compartments.

Germline CDR1 reads MRHNA; CDR2 reads SNTAGT. V lost 0 bases and J 7 bases, leaving 17 bases between the germline ends. This CDR3 has 16 amino acids. The receptor comes from a young man who received the YFV17D yellow fever vaccine. This chain connects TRBV6-4 to TRBJ2-3; the D gene could be TRBD1 or TRBD2 (5 bases each). This specimen was PBMCs, taken less than 25 days after the first yellow fever vaccination. Here the CDR3 reads CASSDSGDGNSYTQYF. The CDR3 DNA reads TGTGCCAGCAGTGACTCGGGGGACGGCAACTCCTATACGCAGTATTTT.